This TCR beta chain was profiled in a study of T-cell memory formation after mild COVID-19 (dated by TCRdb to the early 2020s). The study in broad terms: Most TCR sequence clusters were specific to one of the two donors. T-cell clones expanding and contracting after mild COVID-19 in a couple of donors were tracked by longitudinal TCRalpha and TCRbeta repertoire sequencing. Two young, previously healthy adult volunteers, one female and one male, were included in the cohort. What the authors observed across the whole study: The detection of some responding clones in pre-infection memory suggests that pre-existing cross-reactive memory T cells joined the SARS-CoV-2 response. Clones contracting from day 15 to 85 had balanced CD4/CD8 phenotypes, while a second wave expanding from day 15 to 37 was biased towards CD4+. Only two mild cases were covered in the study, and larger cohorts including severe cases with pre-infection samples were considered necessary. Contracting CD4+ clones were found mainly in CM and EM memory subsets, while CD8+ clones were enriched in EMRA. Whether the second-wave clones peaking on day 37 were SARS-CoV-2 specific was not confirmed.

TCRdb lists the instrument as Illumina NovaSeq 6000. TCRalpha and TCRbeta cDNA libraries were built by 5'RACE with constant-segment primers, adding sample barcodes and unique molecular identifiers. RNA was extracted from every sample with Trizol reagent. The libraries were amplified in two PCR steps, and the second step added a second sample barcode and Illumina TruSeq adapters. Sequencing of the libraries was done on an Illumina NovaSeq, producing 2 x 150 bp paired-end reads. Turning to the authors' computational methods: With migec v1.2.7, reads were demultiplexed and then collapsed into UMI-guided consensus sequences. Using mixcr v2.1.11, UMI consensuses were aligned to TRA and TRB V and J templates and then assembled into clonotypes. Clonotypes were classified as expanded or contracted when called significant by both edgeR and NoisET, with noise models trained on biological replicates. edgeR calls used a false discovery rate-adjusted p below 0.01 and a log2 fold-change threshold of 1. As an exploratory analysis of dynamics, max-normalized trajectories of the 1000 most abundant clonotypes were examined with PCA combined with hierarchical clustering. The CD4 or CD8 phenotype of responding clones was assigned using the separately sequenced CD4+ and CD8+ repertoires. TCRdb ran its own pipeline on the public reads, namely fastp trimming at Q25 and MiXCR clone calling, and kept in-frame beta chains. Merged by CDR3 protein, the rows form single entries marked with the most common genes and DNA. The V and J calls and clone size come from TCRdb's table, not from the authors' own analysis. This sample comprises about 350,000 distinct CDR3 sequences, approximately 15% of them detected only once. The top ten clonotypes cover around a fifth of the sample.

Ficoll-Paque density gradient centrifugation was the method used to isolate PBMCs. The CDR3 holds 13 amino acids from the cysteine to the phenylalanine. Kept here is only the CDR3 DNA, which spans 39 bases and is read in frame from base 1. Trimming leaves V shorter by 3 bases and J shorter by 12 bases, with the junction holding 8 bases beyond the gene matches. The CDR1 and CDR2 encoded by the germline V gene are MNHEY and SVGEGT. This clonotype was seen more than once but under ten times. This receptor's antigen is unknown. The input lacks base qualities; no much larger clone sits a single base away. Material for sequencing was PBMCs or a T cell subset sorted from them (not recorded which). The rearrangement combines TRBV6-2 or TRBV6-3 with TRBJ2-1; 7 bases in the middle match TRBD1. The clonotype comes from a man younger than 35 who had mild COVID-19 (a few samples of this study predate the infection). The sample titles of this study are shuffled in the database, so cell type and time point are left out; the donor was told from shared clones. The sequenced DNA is TGTGCCAGCAGTTATTCACAGGGGTTCGGGCAGTTCTTC. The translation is CASSYSQGFGQFF.